This entry lists 8 T cell receptor beta chains sequenced from one sample in a study of early T cells in non-severe SARS-CoV-2 infection. TCRdb analysed the 5' RACE reads with MiXCR anew, one entry per CDR3 protein. The sample contains 70,000 or so distinct CDR3 sequences, roughly a tenth of which appear only once. Source: whole blood, taken at baseline. These receptors all come from an adult who was a healthcare worker with PCR-confirmed SARS-CoV-2 infection or an uninfected control (not recorded which).

V and J are TRBV11-2 and TRBJ2-7; 11 nucleotides match TRBD1. V shed 5 bases and J 4 bases; nucleotides not matched to a gene: 10. CDR1 and CDR2 (germline): SGHAT, FQNNGV. CDR3 size: 16 residues. As DNA, the CDR3 is TGTGCCAGCAGCCGAAACTCGGACAGGGGGCAGTACGAGCAGTACTTC. This codes for CASSRNSDRGQYEQYF. Using reference TRBV11-2 and TRBJ2-7 for the parts outside the CDR3, the full variable domain is EAGVAQSPRYKIIEKRQSVAFWCNPISGHATLYWYQQILGQGPKLLIQFQNNGVVDDSQLPKDRFSAERLKGVDSTLKIQPAKLEDSAVYLCASSRNSDRGQYEQYFGPGTRLTVT.

This clonotype occurred many times. In DNA form, the CDR3 reads TGTGCCAGCATTGGGGGGGACCCTGGAAACACCATATATTTT. It encodes CASIGGDPGNTIYF. This chain uses TRBV6-1 with TRBJ1-3; D is possibly TRBD1 (5 bases). Trimming took off 7 bases at V and 2 bases at J, with 12 bases between the two ends. Germline loops: CDR1 MNHNS, CDR2 SASEGT. This CDR3 is 14 amino acids long.

Only a few counts were recorded for this clonotype. This chain joins TRBV5-6 and TRBJ2-3; TRBD2 might be the D (6 bases). The CDR3 is 13 residues long. The germline CDR1 and CDR2 sequences are SGHDT and YYEEEE. Trimming took 4 bases from V and 5 from J, leaving 11 bases between them. The CDR3 sequence is CASSLGGLDTQYF. Written as DNA, the CDR3 is TGTGCCAGCAGCCTGGGGGGATTAGATACGCAGTATTTT.

J is TRBJ2-5 and V is TRBV29-1; D might be TRBD1 (5 bases). This CDR3 has 13 amino acids. Between the trimmed V and J ends, which lost 5 bases and 2 bases, there was a span of 12 bases. CDR1 is SQVTM and CDR2 is ANQGSEA in the germline V gene. CDR3: CSVTVGAQETQYF. DNA for the CDR3: TGCAGCGTTACTGTAGGGGCGCAAGAGACCCAGTACTTC.

Many counts were recorded for this clonotype. This rearrangement joins TRBV4-1 to TRBJ2-5, with 12 nucleotides matching TRBD2. V lost 3 bases and J lost 3; bases outside the gene matches: 5. The CDR3 spans 16 residues. The germline gives CDR1 MGHRA, CDR2 YSYEKL. The CDR3: CASSHIGLAGKETQYF. CDR3 in DNA: TGCGCCAGCAGCCACATAGGACTAGCGGGGAAAGAGACCCAGTACTTC.

This clonotype has more than one count but fewer than ten. This chain uses TRBV3-1 with TRBJ2-1, with 12 bases that match TRBD2. V lost 4 bases to trimming and J lost 5 bases; unmatched junction nucleotides: 6. This CDR3 is 16 amino acids long. Germline assignment: CDR1 LGHDT and CDR2 YNNKEL (reference sequence). The CDR3 protein is CASSPGLAGHNNEQFF. CDR3 nucleotide sequence: TGTGCCAGCAGCCCGGGACTAGCGGGTCACAACAATGAGCAGTTCTTC.

The genes are TRBV5-1 and TRBJ2-1; D call uncertain. The ends were cut back, 0 bases at V and 4 bases at J, with 5 bases in the middle. This CDR3 is 13 amino acids long. Germline V gene lookup returns CDR1 SGHRS and CDR2 YFSETQ. The CDR3 protein is CASSLDIYNEQFF. The DNA for the CDR3 is TGCGCCAGCAGCTTGGACATTTACAATGAGCAGTTCTTC.

This clonotype was seen many times. The chain uses TRBV7-6 and TRBJ1-3; D call uncertain. The V end lost 4 bases, the J end lost 3 bases, and 13 bases lay between the germline ends. Per the germline V gene, CDR1 is SGHVS and CDR2 is FNYEAQ. CDR3 length: 15 amino acids. The CDR3 DNA sequence: TGTGCCAGCAGCTCCAGTAACGGGGTTGGAAACACCATATATTTT. It is translated as CASSSSNGVGNTIYF.